This T cell receptor (beta chain) was sequenced during a study of blood T cells in healthy people across ages. The second PCR ran about 6 to 12 cycles with a sample-barcoded 5' primer and J-beta primers. MiXCR was run by TCRdb on the 5' RACE reads, yielding one entry per CDR3 protein. The sample has 1 million to 1.2 million distinct CDR3 sequences; more than 30% are singletons. V lost 1 base and J 1 base, leaving 7 bases between the germline ends. Germline CDR1 is SGHDN and CDR2 is FVKESK. The length of the CDR3 is 15 residues. Ten milliliters of peripheral blood were drawn from each donor. Whenever a sample was processed, at least 6 million PBMCs were isolated.

The sequence came from a man aged 18 to 29 in good health. V usage is TRBV14 and J usage is TRBJ2-2; D gene ambiguous. The sample comprised blood. Written as DNA, the CDR3 is TGTGCCAGCAGCCAAGGCGCCAGGAACACCGGGGAGCTGTTTTTT. Its translation is CASSQGARNTGELFF.